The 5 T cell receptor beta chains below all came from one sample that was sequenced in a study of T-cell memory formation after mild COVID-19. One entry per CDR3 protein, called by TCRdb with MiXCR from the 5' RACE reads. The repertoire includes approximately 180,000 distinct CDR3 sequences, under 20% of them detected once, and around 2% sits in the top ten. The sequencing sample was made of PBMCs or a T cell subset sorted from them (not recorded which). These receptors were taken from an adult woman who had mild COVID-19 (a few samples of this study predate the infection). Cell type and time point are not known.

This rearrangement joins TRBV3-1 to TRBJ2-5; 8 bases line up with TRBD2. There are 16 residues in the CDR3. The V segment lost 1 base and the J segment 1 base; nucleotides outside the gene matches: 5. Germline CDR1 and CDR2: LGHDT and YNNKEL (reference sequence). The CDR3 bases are TGTGCCAGCAGCCAAGGGTTGCGGGGGGCCCAAGAGACCCAGTACTTC. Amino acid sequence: CASSQGLRGAQETQYF.

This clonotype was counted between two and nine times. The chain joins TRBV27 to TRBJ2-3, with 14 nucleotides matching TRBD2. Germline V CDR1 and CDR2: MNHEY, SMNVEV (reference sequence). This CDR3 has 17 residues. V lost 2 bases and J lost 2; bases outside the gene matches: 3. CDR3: CASSLPGLAGATDTQYF. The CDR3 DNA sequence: TGTGCCAGCAGTTTACCGGGACTAGCGGGAGCCACAGATACGCAGTATTTT.

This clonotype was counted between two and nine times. The CDR3 DNA reads TGCGCCAGCAGCTTGCTCGGGGGCGCGGGCACAGATACGCAGTATTTT. Translating it yields CASSLLGGAGTDTQYF. This chain uses TRBV5-1 with TRBJ2-3; the D call may be TRBD1 or TRBD2 (6 bases each). The CDR3 runs 16 residues. CDR1 is SGHRS and CDR2 is YFSETQ in the germline V gene. The ends were cut back, 1 base at V and 1 base at J, with 13 bases in the middle.

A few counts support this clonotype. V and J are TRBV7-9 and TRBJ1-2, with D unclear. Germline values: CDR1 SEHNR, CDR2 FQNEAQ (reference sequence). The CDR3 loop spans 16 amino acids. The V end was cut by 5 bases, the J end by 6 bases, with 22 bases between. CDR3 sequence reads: CASSLKSPGRLDGYTF. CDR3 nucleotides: TGTGCCAGCAGCCTTAAGTCCCCCGGAAGGCTAGATGGCTACACCTTC.

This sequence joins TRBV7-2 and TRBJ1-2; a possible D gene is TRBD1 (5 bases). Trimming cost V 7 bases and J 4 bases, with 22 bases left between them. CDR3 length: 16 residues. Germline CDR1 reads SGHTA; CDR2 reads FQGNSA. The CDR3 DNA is TGTGCCAGCAATAAGCAGCCGGCCGGGACCTCCTATGGCTACACCTTC. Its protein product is CASNKQPAGTSYGYTF.